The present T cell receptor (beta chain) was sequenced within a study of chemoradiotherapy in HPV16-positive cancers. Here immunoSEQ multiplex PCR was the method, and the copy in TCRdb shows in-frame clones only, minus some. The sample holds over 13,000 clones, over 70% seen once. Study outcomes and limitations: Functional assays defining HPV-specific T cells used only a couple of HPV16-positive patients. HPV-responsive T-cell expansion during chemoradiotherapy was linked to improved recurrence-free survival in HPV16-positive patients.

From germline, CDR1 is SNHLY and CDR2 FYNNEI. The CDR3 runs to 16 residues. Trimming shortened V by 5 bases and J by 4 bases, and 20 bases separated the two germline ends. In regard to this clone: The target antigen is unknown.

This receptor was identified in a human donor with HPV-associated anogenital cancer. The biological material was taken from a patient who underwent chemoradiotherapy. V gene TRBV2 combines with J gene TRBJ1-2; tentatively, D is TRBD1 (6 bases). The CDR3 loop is CASSRTVVGWSYGYTF. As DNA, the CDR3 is TGTGCCAGCAGTCGGACAGTTGTTGGTTGGAGCTATGGCTACACCTTC.